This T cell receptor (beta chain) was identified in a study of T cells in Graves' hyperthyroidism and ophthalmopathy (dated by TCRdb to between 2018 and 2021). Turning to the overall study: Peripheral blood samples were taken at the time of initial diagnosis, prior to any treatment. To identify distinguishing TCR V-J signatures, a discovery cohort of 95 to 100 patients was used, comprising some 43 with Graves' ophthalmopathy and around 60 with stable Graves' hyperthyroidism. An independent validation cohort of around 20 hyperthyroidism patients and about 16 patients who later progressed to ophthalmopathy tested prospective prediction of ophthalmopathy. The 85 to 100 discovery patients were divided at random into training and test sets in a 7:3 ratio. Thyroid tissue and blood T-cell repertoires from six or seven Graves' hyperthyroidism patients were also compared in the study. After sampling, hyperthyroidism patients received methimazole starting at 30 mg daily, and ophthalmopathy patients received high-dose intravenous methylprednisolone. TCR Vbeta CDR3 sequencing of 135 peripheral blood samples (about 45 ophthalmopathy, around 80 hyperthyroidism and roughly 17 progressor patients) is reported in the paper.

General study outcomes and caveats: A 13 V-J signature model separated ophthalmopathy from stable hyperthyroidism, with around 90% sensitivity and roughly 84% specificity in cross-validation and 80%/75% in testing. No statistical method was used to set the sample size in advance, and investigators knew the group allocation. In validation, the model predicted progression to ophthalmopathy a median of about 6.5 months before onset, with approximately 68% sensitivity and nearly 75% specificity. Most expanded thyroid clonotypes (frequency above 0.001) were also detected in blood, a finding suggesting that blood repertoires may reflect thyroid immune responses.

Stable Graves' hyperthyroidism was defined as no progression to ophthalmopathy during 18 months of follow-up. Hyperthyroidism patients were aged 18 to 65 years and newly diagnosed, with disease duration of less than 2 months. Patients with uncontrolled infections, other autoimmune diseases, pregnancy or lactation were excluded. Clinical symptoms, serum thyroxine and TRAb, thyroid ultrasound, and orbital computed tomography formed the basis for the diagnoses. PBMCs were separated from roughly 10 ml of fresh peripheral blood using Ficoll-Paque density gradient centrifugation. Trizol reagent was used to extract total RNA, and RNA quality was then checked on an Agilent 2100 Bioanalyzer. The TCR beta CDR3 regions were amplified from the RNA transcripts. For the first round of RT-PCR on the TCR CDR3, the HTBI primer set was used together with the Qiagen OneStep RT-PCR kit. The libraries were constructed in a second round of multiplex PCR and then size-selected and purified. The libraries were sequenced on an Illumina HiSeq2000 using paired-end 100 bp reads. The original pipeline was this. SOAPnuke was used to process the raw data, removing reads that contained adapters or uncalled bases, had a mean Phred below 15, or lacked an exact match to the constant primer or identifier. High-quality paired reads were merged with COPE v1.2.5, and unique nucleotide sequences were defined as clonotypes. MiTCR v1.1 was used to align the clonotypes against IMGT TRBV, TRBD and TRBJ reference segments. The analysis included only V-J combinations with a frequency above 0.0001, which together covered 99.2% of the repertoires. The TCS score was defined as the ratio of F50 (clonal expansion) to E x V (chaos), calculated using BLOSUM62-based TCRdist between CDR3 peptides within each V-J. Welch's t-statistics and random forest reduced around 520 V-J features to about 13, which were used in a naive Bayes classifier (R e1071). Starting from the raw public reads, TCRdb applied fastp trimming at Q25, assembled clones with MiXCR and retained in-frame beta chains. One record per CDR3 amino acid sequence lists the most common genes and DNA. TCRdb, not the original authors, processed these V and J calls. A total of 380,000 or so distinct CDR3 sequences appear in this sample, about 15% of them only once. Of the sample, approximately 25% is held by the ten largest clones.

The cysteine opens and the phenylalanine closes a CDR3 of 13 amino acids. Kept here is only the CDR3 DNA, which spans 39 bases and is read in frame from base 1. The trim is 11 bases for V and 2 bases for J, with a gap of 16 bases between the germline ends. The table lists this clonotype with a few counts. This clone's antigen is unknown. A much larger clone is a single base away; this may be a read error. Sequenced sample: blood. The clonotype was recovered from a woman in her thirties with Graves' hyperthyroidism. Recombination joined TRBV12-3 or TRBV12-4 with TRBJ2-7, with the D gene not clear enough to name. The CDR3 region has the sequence CASSRPATYEQYF. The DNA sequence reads TGTGCCTCGTCGAGGCCAGCTACCTACGAGCAGTACTTC.